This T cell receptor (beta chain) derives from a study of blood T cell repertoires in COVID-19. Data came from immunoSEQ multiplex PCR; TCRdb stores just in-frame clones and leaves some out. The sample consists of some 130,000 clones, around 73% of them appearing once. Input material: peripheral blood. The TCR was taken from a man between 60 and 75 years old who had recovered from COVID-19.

CDR3 loop: CASSMGLAGDYEQYF. CDR3 bases: TGTGCCAGTAGTATGGGGCTAGCGGGTGACTACGAGCAGTACTTC. The chain has TRBV19 and TRBJ2-7; TRBD2 matches 8 bases. V gave up 3 bases and J gave up 3 bases; unmatched junction bases: 7. The length of the CDR3 is 15 residues. Germline loops: CDR1 LNHDA, CDR2 SQIVND (reference sequence).